Shown below are 14 T cell receptor beta chains from a single sample sequenced in a study of T cells after yellow fever vaccination. Each CDR3 protein is one row after TCRdb ran MiXCR on the 5' RACE reads. The sample lists 40,000 to 55,000 distinct CDR3 sequences; approximately 6.6% were seen once. Sample: CD8+ T cells not binding an NS4B(214-222) dextramer, sorted from PBMCs, taken around 45 days after the first yellow fever vaccination. The source is a man aged 18 to 35 who received the YFV17D yellow fever vaccine.

The rearrangement links TRBV4-2 to TRBJ1-3; D remains unclear. Germline CDR1 LGHNA, CDR2 YNFKEQ. V was shortened by 3 bases and J by 2 bases, with 5 bases between the two germline ends. The CDR3 has 13 amino acids. The CDR3 region has the DNA TGTGCCAGCAGCCATACGGCTGGAAACACCATATATTTT. The encoded protein is CASSHTAGNTIYF.

The chain links TRBV11-3 to TRBJ2-1, with D possibly matching TRBD2 (5 bases). V lost 4 bases and J 1 base, leaving 11 bases between the germline ends. The CDR3 covers 15 residues. CDR1 is SGHNT and CDR2 is YENEEA in the germline V gene. CDR3 DNA: TGTGCCAGCAGCTCCAGGACTGAGTCCTACAATGAGCAGTTCTTC. It specifies CASSSRTESYNEQFF.

This clonotype has at least ten counts. The chain has TRBV6-5 and TRBJ2-4, with 7 bases fitting TRBD1. J was trimmed by 4 bases and V by 2 bases; bases with no gene match: 2. Germline V gene data show CDR1 as MNHEY and CDR2 as SVGAGI. The CDR3 length is 14 residues. The CDR3 DNA reads TGTGCCAGCAGTTACGGGACAGCTAAAAACATTCAGTACTTC. It codes for CASSYGTAKNIQYF.

This clonotype was counted at least ten times. This sequence joins TRBV29-1 and TRBJ2-1, with 9 bases matching TRBD2. In germline, CDR1 is SQVTM, CDR2 ANQGSEA. V trimming: 6 bases; J trimming: 3 bases; junction bases outside the gene matches: 9. This CDR3 comprises 15 residues. The CDR3 loop is CSVVSTSGYYNEQFF. CDR3 DNA sequence: TGCAGCGTGGTATCGACTAGCGGATACTACAATGAGCAGTTCTTC.

The table lists this clonotype with many counts. The chain recombines TRBV7-9 with TRBJ1-2; 11 bases are a match to TRBD1. CDR3 length: 14 amino acids. Trimming at V came to 5 bases and at J to 6 bases, leaving 5 bases not matched to a gene. Germline V lookup: CDR1 SEHNR, CDR2 FQNEAQ (reference sequence). The CDR3 loop reads CASSDGQGADGYTF. CDR3 bases: TGTGCCAGCAGCGACGGACAGGGGGCTGATGGCTACACCTTC. The variable domain in full, with the rest retrieved from reference TRBV7-9 and TRBJ1-2, is DTGVSQNPRHKITKRGQNVTFRCDPISEHNRLYWYRQTLGQGPEFLTYFQNEAQLEKSRLLSDRFSAERPKGSFSTLEIQRTEQGDSAMYLCASSDGQGADGYTFGSGTRLTVV.

About this clonotype: This may arise from a read error, as a much more abundant clone is one base away. CDR3: CASSYLSYEQYV. The CDR3 DNA sequence: TGTGCCAGCAGTTACCTCTCCTACGAGCAGTACGTC. The gene calls are TRBV2 and TRBJ2-7; D is ambiguous. The CDR3 runs 12 residues. Trimming cost V 5 bases and J 0 bases, with 5 bases left between them. CDR1 is SNHLY and CDR2 is FYNNEI in the germline V gene.

This CDR3 is CASKTGDDYGYTF. CDR3 nucleotide sequence: TGTGCCAGCAAGACAGGGGACGACTATGGCTACACCTTC. This rearrangement joins TRBV12-3 or TRBV12-4 to TRBJ1-2, with TRBD1 matching 8 bases. This CDR3 has 13 amino acids. V shed 7 bases and J 3 bases; nucleotides not matched to a gene: 4.

For this clonotype: At one end, the junction sequence differs from germline, possibly due to a read error. The V gene is TRBV12-5, the J gene TRBJ1-1, with no clear D. The CDR3 has 11 amino acids. CDR1 is LGHNT and CDR2 is FRNRAP in the germline V gene. The CDR3 loop is CASCLYTEAFF. CDR3 nucleotides: TGTGCTAGTTGTTTGTACACTGAAGCTTTCTTT.

In this sample, this clonotype turned up a few times. The rearrangement joins TRBV20-1 to TRBJ1-1; no firm D call. CDR1 DFQATT and CDR2 SNEGSKA come from the germline V gene (reference sequence). V was cut by 4 bases and J by 2 bases, with 14 bases left in between. The CDR3 consists of 14 residues. CDR3 DNA sequence: TGCAGTGCTAAGGATGGCAGGCGCAACACTGAAGCTTTCTTT. Amino acid sequence: CSAKDGRRNTEAFF.

This clonotype was counted at least ten times. V gene TRBV12-3 or TRBV12-4 combines with J gene TRBJ2-2; D may be TRBD1 (6 bases). Trimming pared 5 bases from V and 7 bases from J, leaving 20 bases between. The CDR3 loop spans 16 amino acids. Here the CDR3 reads CASSPHPQGSNGELFF. As DNA, the CDR3 is TGTGCCAGCAGTCCCCACCCTCAGGGGTCTAACGGGGAGCTGTTTTTT.

This clonotype was counted ten times or more. The V and J genes are TRBV12-3 or TRBV12-4 and TRBJ2-7; TRBD1 is a possible D gene (6 bases). The CDR3 spans 16 residues. The germline V and J ends were trimmed by 4 bases and 0 bases, with 16 bases remaining between them. DNA for the CDR3: TGTGCCAGCAGTTCGCCCCAGGGGCCGAGCTCCTACGAGCAGTACTTC. This translates into CASSSPQGPSSYEQYF.

The chain joins TRBV4-2 to TRBJ2-2; D might be TRBD2 (5 bases). Looked up from germline, CDR1 is LGHNA and CDR2 is YNFKEQ. Trimming stripped 3 bases from V and 2 bases from J, with 10 bases between. This CDR3 contains 15 residues. CDR3 nucleotide sequence: TGTGCCAGCAGCCACAGGACTGAAAACACCGGGGAGCTGTTTTTT. Protein sequence: CASSHRTENTGELFF.

This clonotype showed up just a few times. One end of the junction is discordant with germline, which a read error may explain. The chain carries TRBV4-2 and TRBJ1-2, with D unclear. The germline V gene has CDR1 LGHNA and CDR2 YNFKEQ. The CDR3 is made up of 10 amino acids. CDR3 DNA sequence: TGTGCCAGCAGCCAAGATAGGCTTATCTTC. Translation: CASSQDRLIF.

The table lists this clonotype with many counts. The rearrangement links TRBV19 to TRBJ1-2; D not resolved. This CDR3 comprises 15 residues. The germline V gene has CDR1 LNHDA and CDR2 SQIVND (reference sequence). Trimming shortened V by 5 bases and J by 0 bases, and 13 bases separated the two germline ends. DNA of the CDR3: TGTGCCAGTAGTCCGATGGACGGGGCTAACTATGGCTACACCTTC. This encodes CASSPMDGANYGYTF.